This TCR beta chain was identified during a study of T cells after yellow fever vaccination. A word on this clonotype: Antigen unknown.

TCRdb ran MiXCR on the 5' RACE reads and lists one entry per CDR3 protein. This sample has 300,000 to 400,000 distinct CDR3 sequences, with roughly 8.7% found just once. Germline-derived CDR1 and CDR2 are MNHEY and SVGEGT. Trimming left V 4 bases short and J 0 bases short, with 18 bases between. This CDR3 contains 17 residues. Regarding the study as a whole: Overall, a small share of clonotypes was seen in both CD4 and CD8 compartments. Researchers report a weaker secondary response that nonetheless peaked faster, day 5 versus 15.

V is TRBV6-2 or TRBV6-3 and J is TRBJ1-2; TRBD1 is a possible D gene (6 bases). The sample was PBMCs, taken on the day of the first yellow fever vaccination. The sequence came from a man between 18 and 29 years old who received the YFV17D yellow fever vaccine. The CDR3 sequence: CASSFRRIRDTNYGYTF. CDR3 DNA: TGTGCCAGCAGTTTCAGGAGAATCCGGGACACTAACTATGGCTACACCTTC.